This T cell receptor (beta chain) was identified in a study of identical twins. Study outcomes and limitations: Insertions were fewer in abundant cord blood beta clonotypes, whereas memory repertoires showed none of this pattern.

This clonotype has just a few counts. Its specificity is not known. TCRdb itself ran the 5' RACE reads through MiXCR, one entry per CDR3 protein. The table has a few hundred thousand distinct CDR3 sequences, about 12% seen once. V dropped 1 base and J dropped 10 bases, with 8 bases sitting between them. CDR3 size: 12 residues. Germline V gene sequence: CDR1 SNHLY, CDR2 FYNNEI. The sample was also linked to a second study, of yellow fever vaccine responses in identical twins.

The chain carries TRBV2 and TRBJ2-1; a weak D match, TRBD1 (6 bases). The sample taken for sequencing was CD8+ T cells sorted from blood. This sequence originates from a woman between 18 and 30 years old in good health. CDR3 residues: CASSEGTEEQFF. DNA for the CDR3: TGTGCCAGCAGTGAAGGGACAGAGGAGCAGTTCTTC.